The sequence of this T cell receptor beta chain was determined in a study of beta chain features in type 1 diabetes. Study-wide results and caveats: Shorter templates might be favored by PCR, equally in patients and controls. The naive, central memory and Treg TCRB repertoires looked more alike in patients than they did in healthy donors. Significant though moderate, a shortening of TCRB CDR3s appeared in all four CD4+ subsets of Type 1 diabetes patients.

The isolated RNA, all of it, was reverse transcribed, so expressed TCRB transcripts were what got sequenced. Generated by immunoSEQ multiplex PCR, the TCRdb table keeps only in-frame clones and is missing some. The sample consists of hundreds of thousands of clones, around 10% of them appearing once. Comment on this clone: Antigen specificity is unknown.

The germline V gene has CDR1 SQVTM and CDR2 ANQGSEA. Unmatched junction bases numbered 9, after V lost 4 bases and J lost 2 bases. The CDR3 extends over 15 amino acids. The source is a woman aged 25 to 39 in good health. The rearrangement links TRBV29-1 to TRBJ2-3; 7 bases agree with TRBD2. The specimen was naive CD4+ T cells from blood. CDR3 nucleotides: TGCAGCGTTGGTCGGGCGGGAGAGCTCACAGATACGCAGTATTTT. This codes for CSVGRAGELTDTQYF.